The 20 T cell receptor beta chains below were found in one sample sequenced in a study of T cells after yellow fever vaccination. In TCRdb, the 5' RACE reads were re-called with MiXCR into one record per CDR3 protein. The top ten clones hold over 15% of a sample with 400,000 or so distinct CDR3 sequences, around 20% of them seen once. The material sequenced was PBMCs, taken before the yellow fever booster vaccination. These receptors all stem from a man younger than 30 who received the YFV17D yellow fever vaccine.

The chain couples TRBV5-1 to TRBJ2-7, with D perhaps matching TRBD1 (6 bases). Germline CDR1 SGHRS, CDR2 YFSETQ. The CDR3 is 15 amino acids. The germline V and J ends were trimmed by 0 bases and 0 bases, with 10 bases remaining between them. The CDR3 reads CASSLAPDSSYEQYF. Written as DNA, the CDR3 is TGCGCCAGCAGCTTGGCCCCGGACAGCTCCTACGAGCAGTACTTC.

The chain combines TRBV5-4 with TRBJ1-1, with 9 bases that match TRBD1. V lost 4 bases, J lost 6 bases, and 7 bases stayed unmatched. The CDR3 is 14 residues long. Germline-derived CDR1 and CDR2 are SGHNT and YYREEE (reference sequence). The CDR3 here is CASSGGTGQPEAFF. CDR3 DNA sequence: TGTGCCAGCAGCGGGGGGACAGGGCAACCTGAAGCTTTCTTT.

This clonotype has just a few counts. CDR3 protein: CASLGNRDNEQFF. The CDR3 DNA is TGTGCCAGCTTAGGGAACAGGGACAATGAGCAGTTCTTC. This chain joins TRBV6-1 and TRBJ2-1; D may be TRBD1 (6 bases). The CDR3 is made up of 13 amino acids. In germline, CDR1 is MNHNS, CDR2 SASEGT. Trimming took 8 bases from V and 5 from J, leaving 13 bases between them.

The chain recombines TRBV6-5 with TRBJ2-7, with D perhaps being TRBD1 or TRBD2 (5 bases each). This CDR3 has 13 residues. Germline CDR1 reads MNHEY; CDR2 reads SVGAGI. The germline V and J ends were trimmed by 7 bases and 3 bases, with 13 bases remaining between them. The CDR3 is CASKHRDGYEQYV. The CDR3 DNA follows: TGTGCCAGCAAGCACCGGGACGGCTACGAGCAGTACGTC.

This clonotype was counted between two and nine times. V is TRBV19 and J is TRBJ1-1, with D uncertain. The CDR3 has 15 residues. The V and J ends lost 0 bases and 4 bases respectively, with 12 bases between them. Germline V gives CDR1 LNHDA, CDR2 SQIVND (reference sequence). The CDR3 sequence: CASSIDRSIGTEAFF. The CDR3 DNA follows: TGTGCCAGTAGTATAGATCGGTCCATTGGCACTGAAGCTTTCTTT. Supplemented by reference TRBV19 and TRBJ1-1, the full variable domain reads DGGITQSPKYLFRKEGQNVTLSCEQNLNHDAMYWYRQDPGQGLRLIYYSQIVNDFQKGDIAEGYSVSREKKESFPLTVTSAQKNPTAFYLCASSIDRSIGTEAFFGQGTRLTVV.

This clonotype was seen a few times. This chain links TRBV12-3 or TRBV12-4 with TRBJ1-1; D not resolved. The length of the CDR3 is 15 residues. The V gene lost 1 base and the J gene lost 0 bases, with 9 bases spanning the gap. The CDR3 bases are TGTGCCAGCAGTTTAGGACACCAGATGAACACTGAAGCTTTCTTT. Protein sequence: CASSLGHQMNTEAFF.

This clonotype was seen more than once but under ten times. The chain joins TRBV6-5 to TRBJ1-2, with D perhaps TRBD1 (5 bases). The CDR3 spans 13 residues. The germline gives CDR1 MNHEY, CDR2 SVGAGI. Trimming pared 6 bases from V and 4 bases from J, leaving 12 bases between. The CDR3 sequence is CASSPAGIYGYTF. The CDR3 coding sequence is TGTGCCAGCAGCCCCGCAGGGATCTATGGCTACACCTTC.

The V and J genes are TRBV18 and TRBJ2-2; the D is unclear. The CDR3 has 14 residues. Per the germline V gene, CDR1 is KGHSH and CDR2 is LQKENI. Trimming took off 4 bases at V and 6 bases at J, with 12 bases between the two ends. CDR3 coding DNA: TGTGCCAGCTCACTGCAGGCAGCCCCCGGGGAGCTGTTTTTT. This codes for CASSLQAAPGELFF.

This clonotype was seen only a few times. The chain uses TRBV2 and TRBJ2-2; D tentatively reads TRBD1 or TRBD2 (6 bases each). There are 15 residues in the CDR3. Germline values: CDR1 SNHLY, CDR2 FYNNEI. Between the trimmed V and J ends, which lost 1 base and 4 bases, there was a span of 10 bases. CDR3 bases: TGTGCCAGCAGTGAAGACGGGGGCCTCACCGGGGAGCTGTTTTTT. Amino acid sequence: CASSEDGGLTGELFF.

V and J are TRBV7-2 and TRBJ2-1, with D possibly matching TRBD1 (5 bases). Trimming took 3 bases from V and 1 from J, leaving 19 bases between them. Germline CDR1 reads SGHTA; CDR2 reads FQGNSA. The CDR3 has 18 residues. CDR3 protein: CASSLFVRGRGSYNEQFF. DNA of the CDR3: TGTGCCAGCAGCTTGTTCGTTAGGGGAAGGGGATCCTACAATGAGCAGTTCTTC. The whole variable domain, filled in from reference TRBV7-2 and TRBJ2-1, reads GAGVSQSPSNKVTEKGKDVELRCDPISGHTALYWYRQSLGQGLEFLIYFQGNSAPDKSGLPSDRFSAERTGGSVSTLTIQRTQQEDSAVYLCASSLFVRGRGSYNEQFFGPGTRLTVL.

This clonotype occurred a few times. The chain has TRBV5-1 and TRBJ2-7; TRBD1 matches at 7 bases. CDR1 is SGHRS and CDR2 is YFSETQ in the germline V gene. With 4 bases clipped from V and 6 bases from J, the junction kept 7 bases outside the gene matches. The CDR3 sequence is 13 residues long. The CDR3 sequence: CASSPTGRSEQYV. CDR3 DNA sequence: TGCGCCAGCAGCCCGACAGGGAGAAGCGAGCAGTACGTC.

This clonotype was picked up a small number of times. This chain connects TRBV5-1 to TRBJ2-7; tentative D call: TRBD2 (5 bases). The length of the CDR3 is 15 residues. CDR1 is SGHRS and CDR2 is YFSETQ in the germline V gene. Trimming left V 0 bases short and J 3 bases short, with 13 bases between. This CDR3 is CASSLAAAGGYEQYF. CDR3 DNA sequence: TGCGCCAGCAGCTTGGCCGCGGCGGGCGGCTACGAGCAGTACTTC.

This clonotype turned up a few times. CDR3 nucleotides: TGTGCCAGCAGCTTAGAGCGGGGAGCCACCTACGAGCAGTACTTC. It yields the protein CASSLERGATYEQYF. The chain has TRBV9 and TRBJ2-7, with 7 positions matching TRBD2. Losses at the gene ends were 4 bases for V and 2 bases for J; bases not matched to a gene: 9. This CDR3 region has 15 residues. The V gene's germline CDR1 is SGDLS and CDR2 YYNGEE.

This chain connects TRBV6-5 to TRBJ1-3; tentatively, D is TRBD1 (5 bases). The CDR3 is made up of 15 amino acids. V was pared by 0 bases and J by 2 bases, with 8 bases between. Germline CDR1 is MNHEY and CDR2 is SVGAGI. Written as DNA, the CDR3 is TGTGCCAGCAGTTACTCCCAGGGAACTGGAAACACCATATATTTT. It encodes CASSYSQGTGNTIYF.

J is TRBJ2-7 and V is TRBV20-1; 7 bases fit TRBD1. Trimming removed 4 bases from V and 13 bases from J; junction bases left unmatched: 7. The CDR3 is 10 amino acids. Germline V gene sequence: CDR1 DFQATT, CDR2 SNEGSKA (reference sequence). The CDR3 nucleotides are TGCAGTGCTACAACAGGGGATAGATACGTC. This codes for CSATTGDRYV.

The J gene is TRBJ2-7, the V gene TRBV15, with 9 nucleotides matching TRBD2. The V and J ends lost 0 bases and 3 bases, in that order; junction bases with no gene match: 3. Per the germline V gene, CDR1 is LNHNV and CDR2 is YYDKDF (reference sequence). CDR3 length equals 15 residues. This chain's CDR3 is CATSREPSGDYEQYF. The DNA of the CDR3 is TGTGCCACCAGCAGAGAACCTAGCGGGGACTACGAGCAGTACTTC.

The table lists this clonotype with a few counts. This chain links TRBV2 with TRBJ1-1; no reliable D call. CDR1 and CDR2 from the germline V gene are SNHLY and FYNNEI. This CDR3 comprises 13 residues. Deletions cut 2 bases from V and 1 base from J, with 5 bases between. CDR3 amino acids: CASSEQPNTEAFF. In DNA, the CDR3 is TGTGCCAGCAGTGAACAGCCGAACACTGAAGCTTTCTTT.

This clonotype occurred a few times. This rearrangement joins TRBV6-5 to TRBJ1-2; D gene uncertain. This CDR3 comprises 14 residues. Between the trimmed V and J ends, which lost 1 base and 7 bases, there was a span of 13 bases. In germline, CDR1 is MNHEY, CDR2 SVGAGI. In DNA form, the CDR3 reads TGTGCCAGCAGTTACTTGAAATCCCCCGCTGGCTACACCTTC. Residues: CASSYLKSPAGYTF.

This clonotype was counted a few times. The chain has TRBV11-2 and TRBJ1-5; D is uncertain. The CDR3 consists of 16 residues. The germline gives CDR1 SGHAT, CDR2 FQNNGV. Trimming pared 0 bases from V and 2 bases from J, leaving 11 bases between. CDR3 DNA sequence: TGTGCCAGCAGCTTAGAGTCTGCGGGTGGCAATCAGCCCCAGCATTTT. This gives the protein CASSLESAGGNQPQHF.

This clonotype was found a few times. This rearrangement joins TRBV9 to TRBJ2-4; D might be TRBD1 or TRBD2, each matching 6 bases. V lost 5 bases to trimming and J lost 11 bases, with 20 bases between them. From germline, CDR1 is SGDLS and CDR2 YYNGEE. This CDR3 is 14 amino acids long. The CDR3 spells CASSARDRRGVQYF. As DNA, the CDR3 is TGTGCCAGCAGTGCCAGGGACCGAAGGGGGGTTCAGTACTTC.